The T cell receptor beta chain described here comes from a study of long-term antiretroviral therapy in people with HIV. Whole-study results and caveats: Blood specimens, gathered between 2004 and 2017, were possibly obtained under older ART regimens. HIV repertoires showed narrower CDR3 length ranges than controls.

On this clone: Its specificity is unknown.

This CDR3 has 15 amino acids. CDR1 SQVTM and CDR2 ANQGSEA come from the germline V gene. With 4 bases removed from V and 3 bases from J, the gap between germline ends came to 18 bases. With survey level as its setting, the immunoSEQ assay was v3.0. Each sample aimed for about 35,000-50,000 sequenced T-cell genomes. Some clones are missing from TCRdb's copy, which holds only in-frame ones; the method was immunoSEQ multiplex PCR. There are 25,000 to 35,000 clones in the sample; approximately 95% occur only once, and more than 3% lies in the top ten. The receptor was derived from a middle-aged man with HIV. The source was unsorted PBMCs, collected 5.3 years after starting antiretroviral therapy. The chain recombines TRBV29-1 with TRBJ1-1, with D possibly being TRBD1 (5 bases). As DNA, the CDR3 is TGCAGCGTTGTTTGGGCCCGGGACGGGGACACTGAAGCTTTCTTT. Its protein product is CSVVWARDGDTEAFF.